This T cell receptor (beta chain) emerged from a study of blood T cells in healthy people across ages. CDR1 and CDR2 from the germline V gene are MNHEY and SMNVEV (reference sequence). CDR3 length equals 10 residues. Study-wide results and caveats: There were more naive CD4+ cells and higher diversity in long-lived donors than in aged donors. The percentage of naive T cells correlated strongly with TCR beta diversity. Considered underestimates were the diversity estimates obtained from one million T cells.

PCR was performed a second time for about 7 to 12 cycles using a sample-barcoded 5' primer and a J-beta primer mix. MiXCR was run by TCRdb on the 5' RACE reads, yielding one entry per CDR3 protein. The profile shows some 710,000 distinct CDR3 sequences, around 45% of them singletons. To note about this clonotype: Its antigen is currently unknown. A much larger clonotype is one base distant, so this may be a read error.

The chain recombines TRBV27 with TRBJ2-1, with D unclear. The receptor comes from a man older than 75 in good health. The sample was blood. CDR3 sequence reads: CASTDNGQFF. DNA of the CDR3: TGTGCCAGCACAGACAATGGGCAGTTCTTC.